The 10 T cell receptor beta chains given below trace back to one sample, sequenced in a study of beta chain features in type 1 diabetes. The whole isolated RNA underwent reverse transcription, so sequencing captured expressed TCRB transcripts. The table came from immunoSEQ multiplex PCR; TCRdb's copy has only in-frame clones and leaves some out. This table has approximately 140,000 clones, 7% to 10% appearing once. Overall study results and limits: There was a moderate but significant shortening of TCRB CDR3s in all four CD4+ subsets of Type 1 diabetes patients.

Their cognate antigens are unknown. The sequencing sample was made of central memory CD4+ T cells from blood. These receptor sequences come from a man aged 25-45 years with type 1 diabetes.

The rearrangement links TRBV5-1 to TRBJ1-4, with TRBD1 as a possible D gene (5 bases). Germline V CDR1 and CDR2: SGHRS, YFSETQ. The CDR3 totals 13 residues. V was trimmed by 5 bases and J by 8 bases, leaving 13 bases between them. Written as DNA, the CDR3 is TGCGCCAGCAGTTACGACAGTCGAGAAAAACTGTTTTTT. Translated, it gives CASSYDSREKLFF.

This clone was counted between two and nine times. The gene calls are TRBV18 and TRBJ1-1; no definite D call. The V gene's germline CDR1 is KGHSH and CDR2 LQKENI. V lost 6 bases and J 12 bases, leaving 17 bases between the germline ends. The CDR3 totals 12 residues. The CDR3 spells CASSVSGSDPFF. Here the CDR3 DNA reads TGTGCCAGCTCCGTAAGCGGCAGCGATCCTTTCTTT.

In its sample, this clone was seen many times. This sequence joins TRBV9 and TRBJ2-3; 10 nucleotides line up with TRBD1. Unmatched junction bases numbered 9, after V lost 0 bases and J lost 2 bases. The V gene's germline CDR1 is SGDLS and CDR2 YYNGEE. The CDR3 loop spans 18 amino acids. The CDR3 sequence: CASSVAGDRGTLTDTQYF. CDR3 bases: TGTGCCAGCAGCGTAGCTGGGGACAGGGGAACGCTCACAGATACGCAGTATTTT.

This clone has a handful of counts. The genes are TRBV19 and TRBJ1-5; possibly TRBD1 for D (5 bases). The CDR3 contains 14 residues. The germline V and J ends were trimmed by 3 bases and 6 bases, with 12 bases remaining between them. From germline, CDR1 is LNHDA and CDR2 SQIVND (reference sequence). The CDR3 loop is CASSMEVGGQPQHF. DNA for the CDR3: TGTGCCAGTAGTATGGAGGTGGGGGGTCAGCCCCAGCATTTT.

This clone has only a few counts. The CDR3 sequence is CAMTPLKGGNHSPLHF. The CDR3 DNA follows: TGTGCCATGACGCCCTTAAAGGGAGGGAATCATTCACCCCTCCACTTT. The chain carries TRBV14 and TRBJ1-6; no clear D. Trimming took 10 bases from V and 8 from J, leaving 24 bases between them. Germline CDR1 SGHDN, CDR2 FVKESK. CDR3 length: 16 amino acids.

The V and J genes are TRBV6-5 and TRBJ2-7; weak D call: TRBD2 (5 bases). V dropped 5 bases and J dropped 4 bases, with 9 bases sitting between them. Germline V gene data show CDR1 as MNHEY and CDR2 as SVGAGI. The CDR3 consists of 12 residues. CDR3 region: CASSGGGYEQYF. In nucleotides, the CDR3 is TGTGCCAGCAGTGGAGGTGGATACGAGCAGTACTTC.

The chain uses TRBV18 and TRBJ2-5, with D maybe TRBD2 (5 bases). The CDR3 sequence is 15 residues long. Germline loops: CDR1 KGHSH, CDR2 LQKENI. The ends were cut back, 4 bases at V and 4 bases at J, with 16 bases in the middle. The CDR3 bases are TGTGCCAGCTCACTCCTGGACGGGGAGCGAGAGACCCAGTACTTC. Translation gives CASSLLDGERETQYF.

V is TRBV6-5 and J is TRBJ1-4, with D perhaps matching TRBD1 (5 bases). Germline-derived CDR1 and CDR2 are MNHEY and SVGAGI. The CDR3 has 13 residues. V lost 4 bases, J lost 8 bases, and 11 bases lay in between. CDR3 bases: TGTGCCAGCAGTTTTCAGGGAACGGAAAAACTGTTTTTT. The encoded protein is CASSFQGTEKLFF.

A remark on this clone: Compared with germline, one end of the junction differs, possibly owing to a read error. The chain carries TRBV14 and TRBJ2-4; D remains ambiguous. This CDR3 spans 12 amino acids. The V gene's germline CDR1 is SGHDN and CDR2 FVKESK. The CDR3 is CASSQDRDIQYF. The CDR3 DNA reads TGTGCCAGCAGTCAAGATCGGGACATTCAGTACTTC.

Only a few counts were recorded for this clone. The V call is TRBV18, the J call TRBJ1-2, with TRBD1 matching over 10 bases. Germline loops: CDR1 KGHSH, CDR2 LQKENI. V shed 2 bases, J shed 8 bases, and the junction held 8 bases outside the gene matches. This CDR3 has 15 residues. CDR3 sequence (DNA): TGTGCCAGCTCACCAAGACAGGGGGCCTGGGAAGGCTACACCTTC. This encodes CASSPRQGAWEGYTF.